Listed here are 3 T cell receptor beta chains from one sample, sequenced in a study of blood T cell repertoires in COVID-19. TCRdb keeps only in-frame clones here, not all; method: immunoSEQ multiplex PCR. The data show about 170,000 clones, 74% seen once. Material: peripheral blood. The source of these receptors is a woman older than 75 with acute or convalescent COVID-19.

This rearrangement joins TRBV5-6 to TRBJ1-2; tentative D call: TRBD1 (6 bases). The CDR3 sequence is 16 residues long. The V end was cut by 5 bases, the J end by 1 base, with 18 bases between. Germline CDR1 reads SGHDT; CDR2 reads YYEEEE. CDR3 nucleotides: TGTGCCAGCAGTTACACAAACAGGGAACTTAACTATGGCTACACCTTC. Residues: CASSYTNRELNYGYTF.

V usage is TRBV28 and J usage is TRBJ1-6, with 7 bases aligning to TRBD1. V was clipped by 5 bases and J by 2 bases; unmatched bases: 6. The germline V gene encodes CDR1 MDHEN and CDR2 SYDVKM. There are 16 residues in the CDR3. Here the CDR3 reads CASSLRGTAYNSPLHF. CDR3 bases: TGTGCCAGCAGTCTACGAGGGACAGCCTATAATTCACCCCTCCACTTT.

In this sample, this clone turned up a few times. This chain connects TRBV3-1 (or the pseudogene TRBV3-2) to TRBJ2-7, with 9 bases that match TRBD2. V gave up 1 base and J gave up 5 bases; unmatched junction bases: 6. CDR3 length: 15 amino acids. The germline gives CDR1 LGHDT, CDR2 YNNKEL (reference sequence). The CDR3 DNA reads as TGTGCCAGCAGCCAAGTGGCTAGCGGGACCGACGAGCAGTACTTC. It translates to CASSQVASGTDEQYF.